The 17 T cell receptor beta chains in this list originate from one sample, sequenced in a study of blood T cell repertoires in COVID-19. TCRdb's table, derived via immunoSEQ multiplex PCR, lists solely in-frame clones and lacks some. The repertoire holds roughly 260,000 clones, about four fifths seen once, with roughly 3.1% in the top ten. The sequenced material came from peripheral blood. Receptor source: a woman aged 18-35 years with acute or convalescent COVID-19.

The V and J genes are TRBV5-5 and TRBJ1-2; tentatively, D is TRBD1 (6 bases). With 1 base removed from V and 6 bases from J, the gap between germline ends came to 19 bases. The CDR3 runs to 16 residues. Germline V gene data show CDR1 as SGHKS and CDR2 as YYEKEE (reference sequence). This CDR3 reads CASSLRPRDKRDGYTF. CDR3 DNA: TGTGCCAGCAGCTTGAGGCCCCGGGACAAACGGGATGGCTACACCTTC.

The chain is built from TRBV7-8 and TRBJ2-1; D may be TRBD2 (5 bases). The CDR3 length is 13 residues. Trimming shortened V by 8 bases and J by 8 bases, and 16 bases separated the two germline ends. Germline CDR1 and CDR2: SGHVS and FQNEAQ. CDR3: CASLRLAFDEQFF. The DNA for the CDR3 is TGTGCCAGCCTTAGGCTAGCATTTGATGAGCAGTTCTTC.

The chain has TRBV7-9 and TRBJ1-4; weak D call: TRBD1 (6 bases). CDR3 length: 17 residues. V lost 5 bases, J lost 5 bases, and 21 bases lay in between. Per the germline V gene, CDR1 is SEHNR and CDR2 is FQNEAQ (reference sequence). For the CDR3, the DNA is TGTGCCAGCAGCGCTAGTACCTTAGGACAGCCAAATGAAAAACTGTTTTTT. Amino acid sequence: CASSASTLGQPNEKLFF.

The chain links TRBV7-9 to TRBJ2-5; 7 nucleotides agree with TRBD2. CDR3 length: 16 amino acids. Trimming cost V 3 bases and J 4 bases; bases outside gene matches: 11. Germline V lookup: CDR1 SEHNR, CDR2 FQNEAQ (reference sequence). The CDR3 loop reads CASSFGRGERGETQYF. In DNA, the CDR3 is TGTGCCAGCAGCTTTGGACGGGGGGAACGTGGAGAGACCCAGTACTTC.

This chain uses TRBV7-8 with TRBJ2-1; D call uncertain. CDR3 size: 14 residues. Germline loops: CDR1 SGHVS, CDR2 FQNEAQ. Between the trimmed V and J ends, which lost 0 bases and 3 bases, there was a span of 6 bases. CDR3 in DNA: TGTGCCAGCAGCTTAGCCGGTTTCTACAATGAGCAGTTCTTC. This translates into CASSLAGFYNEQFF. The entire variable domain, with the rest obtained from reference TRBV7-8 and TRBJ2-1, is as follows: GAGVSQSPRYKVAKRGQDVALRCDPISGHVSLFWYQQALGQGPEFLTYFQNEAQLDKSGLPSDRFFAERPEGSVSTLKIQRTQQEDSAVYLCASSLAGFYNEQFFGPGTRLTVL.

This clone was detected only a few times. The rearrangement uses TRBV27 and TRBJ2-7; 10 bases align to TRBD2. Germline V lookup: CDR1 MNHEY, CDR2 SMNVEV (reference sequence). This CDR3 comprises 14 residues. The junction had 5 bases not matched to a gene; V was cut back by 6 bases and J by 3 bases. DNA for the CDR3: TGTGCCAGCAGGTTAGCGGGAGGCCTCTACGAGCAGTACTTC. It yields the protein CASRLAGGLYEQYF.

In its sample, this clone was seen once. This CDR3 reads CASSIQGLAGGLSYNEQFF. The CDR3 DNA reads as TGTGCCAGCAGCATCCAAGGACTAGCGGGAGGGCTGTCCTACAATGAGCAGTTCTTC. The chain recombines TRBV7-2 with TRBJ2-1, with 15 bases aligning to TRBD2. V shed 5 bases and J 1 base; nucleotides not matched to a gene: 9. The germline CDR1 and CDR2 sequences are SGHTA and FQGNSA. The CDR3 covers 19 residues.

This clone was picked up a small number of times. The rearrangement links TRBV2 to TRBJ1-1; TRBD1 matches 8 bases. This CDR3 is built from 14 residues. From germline, CDR1 is SNHLY and CDR2 FYNNEI. The J segment lost 0 bases and the V segment lost 7 bases, leaving 4 bases of the junction unmatched. CDR3 coding DNA: TGTGCCAGCAACAGACAGGGGTTGAACACTGAAGCTTTCTTT. Its protein product is CASNRQGLNTEAFF.

This sequence joins TRBV19 and TRBJ2-3, with 7 bases lining up with TRBD2. In germline, CDR1 is LNHDA, CDR2 SQIVND (reference sequence). The CDR3 runs to 16 residues. Trimming removed 1 base from V and 1 base from J; junction bases left unmatched: 5. The CDR3 protein is CASSIGGGGGTDTQYF. The CDR3 coding sequence is TGTGCCAGTAGTATAGGGGGGGGAGGCGGCACAGATACGCAGTATTTT.

The chain is built from TRBV27 and TRBJ2-7, with TRBD2 identical over 8 bases. CDR3 length: 17 amino acids. The V gene end was trimmed by 3 bases and the J gene end by 2 bases; junction bases not matched to a gene: 12. Per germline, CDR1 MNHEY and CDR2 SMNVEV (reference sequence). In DNA, the CDR3 is TGTGCCAGCAGTTTCAGGGGCGGTAGCGGGAAGACCTACGAGCAGTACTTC. Protein sequence: CASSFRGGSGKTYEQYF.

The CDR3 DNA reads as TGTGCCAGCAGTTATTCTGGCGGGACTCCTCCCTACGAGCAGTACTTC. As protein: CASSYSGGTPPYEQYF. The rearrangement joins TRBV6-2 or TRBV6-3 to TRBJ2-7; D possibly corresponds to TRBD2 (6 bases). From germline, CDR1 is MNHEY and CDR2 SVGEGT. V lost 3 bases, J lost 2 bases, and 17 bases lay in between. The CDR3 has 16 amino acids.

The chain has TRBV18 and TRBJ1-6; the match to TRBD1 covers 8 bases. Germline assignment: CDR1 KGHSH and CDR2 LQKENI. The CDR3 extends over 15 amino acids. With 6 bases clipped from V and 6 bases from J, the junction kept 7 bases outside the gene matches. This CDR3 is CASSQGAPVNSPLHF. The CDR3 DNA is TGTGCCAGCTCGCAGGGGGCGCCAGTTAATTCACCCCTCCACTTT.

This chain links TRBV28 with TRBJ1-2; 7 nucleotides match TRBD1. Trimming removed 5 bases from V and 0 bases from J; junction bases left unmatched: 6. The CDR3 has 15 amino acids. Germline V gene sequence: CDR1 MDHEN, CDR2 SYDVKM. The CDR3 DNA is TGTGCCAGCAGTCAGACAGGGCCAACTAACTATGGCTACACCTTC. This encodes CASSQTGPTNYGYTF.

The chain employs TRBV19 and TRBJ1-5; TRBD1 matches 8 bases. Germline-derived CDR1 and CDR2 are LNHDA and SQIVND (reference sequence). V was clipped by 1 base and J by 7 bases; unmatched bases: 6. CDR3 length: 15 amino acids. CDR3 sequence: CASSIARGRAQPQHF. The CDR3 DNA sequence: TGTGCCAGTAGTATAGCCAGGGGGCGAGCCCAGCCCCAGCATTTT. Full variable domain (remainder filled in from reference TRBV19 and TRBJ1-5): DGGITQSPKYLFRKEGQNVTLSCEQNLNHDAMYWYRQDPGQGLRLIYYSQIVNDFQKGDIAEGYSVSREKKESFPLTVTSAQKNPTAFYLCASSIARGRAQPQHFGDGTRLSIL.

This chain connects TRBV19 to TRBJ2-3, with TRBD2 matching 7 bases. J was trimmed by 2 bases and V by 2 bases; bases with no gene match: 7. This CDR3 has 16 amino acids. The germline CDR1 and CDR2 sequences are LNHDA and SQIVND (reference sequence). The CDR3 nucleotides are TGTGCCAGTAGTATAAGGGCTAGCGGACACACAGATACGCAGTATTTT. Amino acid sequence: CASSIRASGHTDTQYF.

This chain joins TRBV27 and TRBJ1-1; 7 positions match TRBD1. Germline lookup yields CDR1 MNHEY and CDR2 SMNVEV (reference sequence). The length of the CDR3 is 12 residues. The V segment lost 5 bases and the J segment 7 bases; nucleotides outside the gene matches: 4. The CDR3 reads CASSPGTVEAFF. The CDR3 DNA follows: TGTGCCAGCAGTCCCGGGACAGTTGAAGCTTTCTTT.

V is TRBV19 and J is TRBJ1-3; a possible D gene is TRBD1 (6 bases). Germline V gives CDR1 LNHDA, CDR2 SQIVND (reference sequence). The CDR3 loop spans 16 amino acids. V was shortened by 5 bases and J by 2 bases, with 16 bases between the two germline ends. The CDR3 region has the DNA TGTGCCAGTAGTCTGATGCGGGGGGCTACTGGAAACACCATATATTTT. This encodes CASSLMRGATGNTIYF.